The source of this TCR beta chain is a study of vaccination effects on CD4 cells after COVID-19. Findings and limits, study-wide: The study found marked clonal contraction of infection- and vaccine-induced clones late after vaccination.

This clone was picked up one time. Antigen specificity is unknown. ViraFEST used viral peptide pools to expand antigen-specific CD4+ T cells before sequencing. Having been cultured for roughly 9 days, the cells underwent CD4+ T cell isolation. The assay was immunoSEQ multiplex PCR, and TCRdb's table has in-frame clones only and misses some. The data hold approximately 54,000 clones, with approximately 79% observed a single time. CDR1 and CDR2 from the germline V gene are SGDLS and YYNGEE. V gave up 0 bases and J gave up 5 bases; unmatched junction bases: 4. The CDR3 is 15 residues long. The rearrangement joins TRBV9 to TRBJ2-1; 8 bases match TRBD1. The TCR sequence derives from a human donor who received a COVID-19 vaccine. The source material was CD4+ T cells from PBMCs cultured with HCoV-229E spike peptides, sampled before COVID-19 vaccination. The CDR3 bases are TGTGCCAGCAGCGTAGTGACAGGGGCGAACAATGAGCAGTTCTTC. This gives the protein CASSVVTGANNEQFF.